The present TCR beta chain was sequenced within a study of shared clonotypes between healthy human individuals. Study outcomes and limitations: Across subsets, estimated richness was generally greater for naive than for memory populations.

Measured with immunoSEQ multiplex PCR; TCRdb has only the in-frame clones, and not every one. The data contain about 730,000 clones, just under 75% of them singletons. CDR1 is LNHDA and CDR2 is SQIVND in the germline V gene (reference sequence). The CDR3 spans 16 residues. The V and J ends lost 2 bases and 4 bases respectively, with 18 bases between them. On this clone: Antigen specificity is unknown.

The sequencing input was memory CD4+ T cells sorted from blood. The subset denotes: CD45RA-negative fraction. This sequence joins TRBV19 and TRBJ2-7; D might be TRBD1 (8 bases). The source of this sequence is a woman younger than 45 in good health. For the CDR3, the DNA is TGTGCCAGTAGTATATCACGACAGGGGACTACATACGAGCAGTACTTC. Protein: CASSISRQGTTYEQYF.